The 19 T cell receptor beta chains presented below share a single source sample, sequenced in a study of T cells in Graves' hyperthyroidism and ophthalmopathy. RNA transcripts yielded amplified TCR beta CDR3 regions. The HTBI primer set served for first-round RT-PCR of the TCR CDR3. TCRdb ran MiXCR on the multiplex PCR reads and lists one entry per CDR3 protein. The table has 30,000 to 40,000 distinct CDR3 sequences, around half seen once. Specimen: blood. These receptors originate from a woman aged 45 to 65 with Graves' hyperthyroidism that later progressed to Graves' ophthalmopathy.

With regard to this clonotype: Since no conserved phenylalanine or tryptophan closes the CDR3, a read error is the likely cause. The CDR3 loop is CASRTEFNSPLHL. The DNA of the CDR3 is TGTGCCAGTCGGACAGAGTTTAATTCACCCCTCCACCTT. The J gene is TRBJ1-6, the V gene TRBV6-5, with D maybe TRBD1 (6 bases). Germline V gives CDR1 MNHEY, CDR2 SVGAGI. Trimming took off 9 bases at V and 6 bases at J, with 12 bases between the two ends. The CDR3 is 13 amino acids.

Judged by abundance, this clonotype is medium-sized. J is TRBJ2-1 and V is TRBV24-1; the D gene is possibly TRBD1 (5 bases). This CDR3 has 12 residues. Germline-derived CDR1 and CDR2 are KGHDR and SFDVKD. V was clipped by 4 bases and J by 8 bases, with 8 bases between them. The CDR3 DNA is TGTGCCACCAGTGACAGGGTCGATGAGCAGTTCTTC. This codes for CATSDRVDEQFF.

This clonotype was seen many times. The rearrangement links TRBV30 to TRBJ1-3; D might be TRBD1 (6 bases). Per the germline V gene, CDR1 is GTSNPN and CDR2 is SVGIG (reference sequence). V lost 8 bases, J lost 16 bases, and 24 bases lay in between. This CDR3 region has 12 residues. In DNA, the CDR3 is TGTGCCGGTAGGACCCCGGGGGCCGTTTCTTATTTT. This translates into CAGRTPGAVSYF.

The rearrangement links TRBV5-1 to TRBJ1-3; D is undetermined. Germline V CDR1 and CDR2: SGHRS, YFSETQ. V shed 0 bases and J shed 3 bases, with 7 bases lying between them. CDR3 length equals 14 residues. CDR3 loop: CASSLGQRGNTIYF. The DNA of the CDR3 is TGCGCCAGCAGCTTGGGTCAGCGTGGAAACACCATATATTTT. Together with reference TRBV5-1 and TRBJ1-3, the CDR3 gives the full variable domain: KAGVTQTPRYLIKTRGQQVTLSCSPISGHRSVSWYQQTPGQGLQFLFEYFSETQRNKGNFPGRFSGRQFSNSRSEMNVSTLELGDSALYLCASSLGQRGNTIYFGEGSWLTVV.

The rearrangement joins TRBV10-3 to TRBJ2-7; 9 positions match TRBD1. This CDR3 contains 14 residues. The V gene's germline CDR1 is ENHRY and CDR2 SYGVKD. The trim removed 4 bases at V and 4 bases at J, leaving 5 bases unmatched. DNA of the CDR3: TGTGCCATCAGTGGGGGGACAGGGTCGTACGAGCAGTACTTC. Protein: CAISGGTGSYEQYF.

The J gene is TRBJ2-1, the V gene TRBV3-1; D ambiguous. V lost 5 bases, J lost 5 bases, and 4 bases lay in between. The CDR3 is made up of 11 amino acids. The germline V gene encodes CDR1 LGHDT and CDR2 YNNKEL (reference sequence). The CDR3 here is CASSEHNEQFF. DNA for the CDR3: TGTGCCAGCAGCGAGCACAATGAGCAGTTCTTC.

This clonotype was counted only a few times. The J gene is TRBJ2-5, the V gene TRBV4-3; 7 bases are shared with TRBD1. The ends lost 3 bases at V and 5 bases at J; junction bases unmatched: 6. Germline values: CDR1 LGHNA, CDR2 YSLEER. The CDR3 totals 14 residues. The CDR3 loop is CASSQKGAGETQYF. As DNA, the CDR3 is TGCGCCAGCAGCCAGAAGGGGGCGGGCGAGACCCAGTACTTC.

The chain couples TRBV7-9 to TRBJ2-7; 12 nucleotides line up with TRBD1. The J segment lost 5 bases and the V segment lost 5 bases, leaving 4 bases of the junction unmatched. The germline V gene has CDR1 SEHNR and CDR2 FQNEAQ (reference sequence). This CDR3 has 14 amino acids. CDR3 nucleotides: TGTGCCAGCAGCCCGGGACAGGGGGCCCACGAGCAGTACTTC. Amino acids: CASSPGQGAHEQYF.

This clonotype was observed at least ten times. This chain joins TRBV6-5 and TRBJ2-3; the D gene is possibly TRBD1 (6 bases). Germline-derived CDR1 and CDR2 are MNHEY and SVGAGI. Trimming shortened V by 5 bases and J by 1 base, and 13 bases separated the two germline ends. The CDR3 runs 15 residues. Written as DNA, the CDR3 is TGTGCCAGCAGTCTAACAGGGTTTGGCACAGATACGCAGTATTTT. Translated: CASSLTGFGTDTQYF.

To note about this clonotype: A junction boundary mismatches the germline segment, possibly from a read error. The chain carries TRBV20-1 and TRBJ2-7, with TRBD2 as a possible D gene (5 bases). The CDR3 is 14 amino acids. Germline loops: CDR1 DFQATT, CDR2 SNEGSKA (reference sequence). CDR3 sequence (DNA): TGCAGTGCTAGACTAGCTATCGGTACCGGGGAGCTGTACTTC. This codes for CSARLAIGTGELYF.

In this sample, this clonotype is medium-sized (0.01 to 0.1%). The CDR3 region is CATSASTSNQPQHF. CDR3 in DNA: TGTGCCACCAGTGCCTCCACAAGCAATCAGCCCCAGCATTTT. The chain links TRBV24-1 to TRBJ1-5; D remains ambiguous. Trimming cost V 5 bases and J 1 base, with 8 bases left between them. The CDR3 runs to 14 residues. CDR1 KGHDR and CDR2 SFDVKD come from the germline V gene.

In its sample, this clonotype was seen many times. The chain employs TRBV6-5 and TRBJ2-7; D gene uncertain. The CDR3 extends over 11 amino acids. From germline, CDR1 is MNHEY and CDR2 SVGAGI. The V end was cut by 8 bases, the J end by 7 bases, with 12 bases between. CDR3 amino acids: CASGRNVEQYF. The CDR3, as DNA: TGTGCCAGCGGACGGAATGTGGAGCAGTACTTC.

The chain combines TRBV5-1 with TRBJ2-3, with TRBD2 matching 11 bases. CDR3 length: 17 amino acids. Trimming removed 0 bases from V and 2 bases from J; junction bases left unmatched: 5. The germline CDR1 and CDR2 sequences are SGHRS and YFSETQ. The CDR3 nucleotides are TGCGCCAGCAGCTTGGGGGCTAGCGGGGGGCTCACAGATACGCAGTATTTT. Protein: CASSLGASGGLTDTQYF.

V gene TRBV9 combines with J gene TRBJ1-2, with D uncertain. Per germline, CDR1 SGDLS and CDR2 YYNGEE. Deletions cut 0 bases from V and 7 bases from J, with 13 bases between. This CDR3 spans 14 amino acids. The CDR3 DNA is TGTGCCAGCAGCGTAGTCGGCCTTGGGAGTGGCTACACCTTC. Translated: CASSVVGLGSGYTF. Looking up the rest from reference TRBV9 and TRBJ1-2 gives the full variable domain: DSGVTQTPKHLITATGQRVTLRCSPRSGDLSVYWYQQSLDQGLQFLIQYYNGEERAKGNILERFSAQQFPDLHSELNLSSLELGDSALYFCASSVVGLGSGYTFGSGTRLTVV.

Worth noting for this clonotype: One junction end disagrees with the germline gene, perhaps due to a read error. CDR3 in DNA: TGTGCCAGCGGCCCCAATGAAAAACCGTTTTTT. Its protein is CASGPNEKPFF. The rearrangement uses TRBV12-3 or TRBV12-4 and TRBJ1-4; the D is unclear. The CDR3 has 11 amino acids.

At least ten counts were recorded for this clonotype. The V gene is TRBV7-9, the J gene TRBJ2-5; 14 bases are a match to TRBD2. The CDR3 spans 15 residues. V shed 5 bases and J 5 bases; nucleotides not matched to a gene: 4. CDR1 and CDR2 from the germline V gene are SEHNR and FQNEAQ (reference sequence). CDR3 bases: TGTGCCAGCAGCAGACTAGCGGGAGGGGTGGAGACCCAGTACTTC. This gives the protein CASSRLAGGVETQYF.

The V call is TRBV7-2, the J call TRBJ2-7, with unresolved D. The length of the CDR3 is 13 residues. Per the germline V gene, CDR1 is SGHTA and CDR2 is FQGNSA. V lost 1 base, J lost 2 bases, and 6 bases lay in between. The DNA of the CDR3 is TGTGCCAGCAGCTTAGGCGGTACCTACGAGCAGTACTTC. Protein: CASSLGGTYEQYF. Full variable domain (rest looked up from reference TRBV7-2 and TRBJ2-7): GAGVSQSPSNKVTEKGKDVELRCDPISGHTALYWYRQSLGQGLEFLIYFQGNSAPDKSGLPSDRFSAERTGGSVSTLTIQRTQQEDSAVYLCASSLGGTYEQYFGPGTRLTVT.

This clonotype was observed once. Since the CDR3 does not end with the conserved phenylalanine or tryptophan, this likely comes from a read error. In DNA form, the CDR3 reads TGTGCCAGCAGCTCTACCTACTATGAGCAGTTCATC. Encoded protein: CASSSTYYEQFI. The chain employs TRBV5-4 and TRBJ2-1; D gene ambiguous. Germline values: CDR1 SGHNT, CDR2 YYREEE (reference sequence). The CDR3 contains 12 residues.

This clonotype was found many times. V and J are TRBV6-5 and TRBJ2-7; D is ambiguous. Germline V gene lookup returns CDR1 MNHEY and CDR2 SVGAGI. This CDR3 has 15 residues. V lost 0 bases and J lost 3, with 12 bases in between. The CDR3, as DNA: TGTGCCAGCAGTTACTCGTTCGGTGACCGCTACGAGCAGTACTTC. The encoded protein is CASSYSFGDRYEQYF.